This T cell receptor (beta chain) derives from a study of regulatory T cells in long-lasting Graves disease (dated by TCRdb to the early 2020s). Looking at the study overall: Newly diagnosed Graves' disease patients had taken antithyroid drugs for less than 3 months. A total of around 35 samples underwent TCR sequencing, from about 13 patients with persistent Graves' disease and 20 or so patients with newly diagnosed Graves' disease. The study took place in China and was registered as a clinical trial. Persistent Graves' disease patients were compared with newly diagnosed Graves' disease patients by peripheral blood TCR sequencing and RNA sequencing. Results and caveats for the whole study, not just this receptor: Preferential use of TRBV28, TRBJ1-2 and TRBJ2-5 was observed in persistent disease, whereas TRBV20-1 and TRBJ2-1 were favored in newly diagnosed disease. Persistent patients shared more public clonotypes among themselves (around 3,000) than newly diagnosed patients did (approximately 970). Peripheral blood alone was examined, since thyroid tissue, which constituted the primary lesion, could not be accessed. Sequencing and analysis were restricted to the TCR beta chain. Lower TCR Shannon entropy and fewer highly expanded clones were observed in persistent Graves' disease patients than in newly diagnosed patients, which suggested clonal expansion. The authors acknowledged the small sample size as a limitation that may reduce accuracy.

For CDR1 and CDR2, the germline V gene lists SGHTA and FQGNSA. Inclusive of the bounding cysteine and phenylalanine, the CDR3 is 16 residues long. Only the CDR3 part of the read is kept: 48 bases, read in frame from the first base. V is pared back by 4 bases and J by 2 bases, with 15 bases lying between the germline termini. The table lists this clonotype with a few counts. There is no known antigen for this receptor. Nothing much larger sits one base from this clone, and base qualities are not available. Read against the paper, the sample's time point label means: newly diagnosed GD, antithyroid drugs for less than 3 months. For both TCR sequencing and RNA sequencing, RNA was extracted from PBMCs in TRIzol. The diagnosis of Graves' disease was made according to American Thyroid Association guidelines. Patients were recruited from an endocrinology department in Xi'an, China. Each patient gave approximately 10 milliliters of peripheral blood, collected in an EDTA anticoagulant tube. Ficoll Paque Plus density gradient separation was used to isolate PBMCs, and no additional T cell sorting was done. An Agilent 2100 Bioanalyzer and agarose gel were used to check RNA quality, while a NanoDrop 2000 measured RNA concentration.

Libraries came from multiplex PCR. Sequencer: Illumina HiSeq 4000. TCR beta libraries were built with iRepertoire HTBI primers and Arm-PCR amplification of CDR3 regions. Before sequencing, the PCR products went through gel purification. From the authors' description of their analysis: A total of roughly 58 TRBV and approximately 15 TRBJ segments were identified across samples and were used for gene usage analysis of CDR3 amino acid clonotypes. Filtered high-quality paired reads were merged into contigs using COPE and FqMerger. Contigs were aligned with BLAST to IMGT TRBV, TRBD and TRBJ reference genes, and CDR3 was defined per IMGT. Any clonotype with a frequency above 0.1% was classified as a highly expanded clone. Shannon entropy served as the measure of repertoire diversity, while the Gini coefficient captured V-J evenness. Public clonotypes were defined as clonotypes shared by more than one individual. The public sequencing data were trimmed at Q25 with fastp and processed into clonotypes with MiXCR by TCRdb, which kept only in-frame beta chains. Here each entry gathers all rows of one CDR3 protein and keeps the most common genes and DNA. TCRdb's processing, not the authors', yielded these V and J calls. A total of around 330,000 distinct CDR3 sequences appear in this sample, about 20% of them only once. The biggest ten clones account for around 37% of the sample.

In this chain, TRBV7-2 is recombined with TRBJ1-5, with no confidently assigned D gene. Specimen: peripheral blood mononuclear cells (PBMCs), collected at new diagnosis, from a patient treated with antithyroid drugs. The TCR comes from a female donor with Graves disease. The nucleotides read TGTGCCAGCAGCTCCCTACGAGGAATTGGCAATCAGCCCCAGCATTTT. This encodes CASSSLRGIGNQPQHF.